This entry lists 14 T cell receptor beta chains sequenced from one sample in a study of cytomegalovirus exposure and HLA in healthy donors. This table comes from immunoSEQ multiplex PCR, and its TCRdb copy is limited to in-frame clones, with some not included. Found here are some 130,000 clones, around four fifths of them singletons; the top ten hold over 1.3%. The source material was PBMCs. Receptors originate from a woman between 25 and 40 years old in good health and CMV-seronegative.

This clone was seen only once. The chain uses TRBV5-1 and TRBJ2-7; D is ambiguous. Germline V gene lookup returns CDR1 SGHRS and CDR2 YFSETQ. The CDR3 is 13 amino acids. V dropped 0 bases and J dropped 2 bases, with 6 bases sitting between them. Here the CDR3 DNA reads TGCGCCAGCAGCTTGGGGGCACCCTACGAGCAGTACTTC. Translating gives CASSLGAPYEQYF.

V gene TRBV28 combines with J gene TRBJ1-5; maybe TRBD1 (6 bases). The CDR3 loop spans 15 amino acids. Per the germline V gene, CDR1 is MDHEN and CDR2 is SYDVKM. V dropped 1 base and J dropped 11 bases, with 18 bases sitting between them. The CDR3 region has the DNA TGTGCCAGCAGTTTATTACGGGAAGAACAGGGTGCCCAGCATTTT. It encodes CASSLLREEQGAQHF.

The chain has TRBV5-6 and TRBJ1-4; TRBD1 agrees at 8 bases. Looked up from germline, CDR1 is SGHDT and CDR2 is YYEEEE. The CDR3 length is 15 residues. V shed 0 bases and J 10 bases; nucleotides not matched to a gene: 8. The chain's CDR3 is CASSLGTGYLGKLFF. In DNA form, the CDR3 reads TGTGCCAGCAGCTTGGGGACAGGGTATTTGGGAAAACTGTTTTTT. Filled out from reference TRBV5-6 and TRBJ1-4, the complete variable domain reads DAGVTQSPTHLIKTRGQQVTLRCSPKSGHDTVSWYQQALGQGPQFIFQYYEEEERQRGNFPDRFSGHQFPNYSSELNVNALLLGDSALYLCASSLGTGYLGKLFFGSGTQLSVL.

The CDR3 nucleotides are TGTGCCAGCAGTGCGGGGGGCTCAAATGGCTACACCTTC. Amino acid sequence: CASSAGGSNGYTF. V and J are TRBV2 and TRBJ1-2, with a tentative D call TRBD1 (6 bases). The CDR3 covers 13 residues. Germline CDR1 SNHLY, CDR2 FYNNEI. The germline V and J ends were trimmed by 4 bases and 6 bases, with 12 bases remaining between them. Full variable domain (missing parts from reference TRBV2 and TRBJ1-2): EPEVTQTPSHQVTQMGQEVILRCVPISNHLYFYWYRQILGQKVEFLVSFYNNEISEKSEIFDDQFSVERPDGSNFTLKIRSTKLEDSAMYFCASSAGGSNGYTFGSGTRLTVV.

The J gene is TRBJ1-2, the V gene TRBV27; D possibly corresponds to TRBD1 (5 bases). This CDR3 has 12 residues. Per germline, CDR1 MNHEY and CDR2 SMNVEV (reference sequence). Trimming left V 6 bases short and J 0 bases short, with 5 bases between. CDR3 sequence (DNA): TGTGCCAGCAGGACAGCTAACTATGGCTACACCTTC. It yields the protein CASRTANYGYTF.

V gene TRBV18 combines with J gene TRBJ2-3, with TRBD2 identical over 10 bases. This CDR3 is 15 amino acids long. J was trimmed by 3 bases and V by 6 bases; bases with no gene match: 6. Germline CDR1 and CDR2: KGHSH and LQKENI. CDR3 protein: CASSPYSGGTDTQYF. CDR3 sequence (DNA): TGTGCCAGCTCGCCGTATAGCGGGGGGACAGATACGCAGTATTTT. The complete variable domain, with remaining parts taken from reference TRBV18 and TRBJ2-3, reads NAGVMQNPRHLVRRRGQEARLRCSPMKGHSHVYWYRQLPEEGLKFMVYLQKENIIDESGMPKERFSAEFPKEGPSILRIQQVVRGDSAAYFCASSPYSGGTDTQYFGPGTRLTVL.

V usage is TRBV28 and J usage is TRBJ1-5; 12 positions match TRBD1. The CDR3 spans 17 residues. Trimming removed 2 bases from V and 10 bases from J; junction bases left unmatched: 12. CDR1 is MDHEN and CDR2 is SYDVKM in the germline V gene. Written as DNA, the CDR3 is TGTGCCAGCAGTTTACCGGGACAGGGGGCGCTCGGACGACCCCAGCATTTT. Translation gives CASSLPGQGALGRPQHF. Full variable domain (outside the CDR3, taken from reference TRBV28 and TRBJ1-5): DVKVTQSSRYLVKRTGEKVFLECVQDMDHENMFWYRQDPGLGLRLIYFSYDVKMKEKGDIPEGYSVSREKKERFSLILESASTNQTSMYLCASSLPGQGALGRPQHFGDGTRLSIL.

Many counts were recorded for this clone. The chain has TRBV7-9 and TRBJ1-4; tentatively, D is TRBD1 (5 bases). This CDR3 region has 14 residues. V was cut by 11 bases and J by 0 bases, with 13 bases left in between. The germline gives CDR1 SEHNR, CDR2 FQNEAQ (reference sequence). CDR3 bases: TGTGCCGTTATAACAGGTACAACTAATGAAAAACTGTTTTTT. It translates to CAVITGTTNEKLFF.

This chain uses TRBV7-9 with TRBJ2-3, with 7 positions matching TRBD2. The germline CDR1 and CDR2 sequences are SEHNR and FQNEAQ (reference sequence). The V segment lost 5 bases and the J segment 2 bases; nucleotides outside the gene matches: 10. The CDR3 runs 16 residues. In nucleotides, the CDR3 is TGTGCCAGCAGCCAAGGGAGCGGGGCATTCACAGATACGCAGTATTTT. Its protein product is CASSQGSGAFTDTQYF.

The chain is built from TRBV29-1 and TRBJ2-3; 9 bases match TRBD2. Per germline, CDR1 SQVTM and CDR2 ANQGSEA. Trimming took 4 bases from V and 0 from J; bases not matched to a gene: 2. CDR3 length: 14 amino acids. CDR3 sequence: CSVAGTSSTDTQYF. CDR3 DNA: TGCAGCGTTGCAGGGACTAGCAGCACAGATACGCAGTATTTT.

The rearrangement links TRBV7-8 to TRBJ1-3, with no clear D. The V gene lost 3 bases and the J gene lost 0 bases, with 15 bases spanning the gap. Germline assignment: CDR1 SGHVS and CDR2 FQNEAQ. The CDR3 loop spans 17 amino acids. CDR3 region: CASSFLPVTSSGNTIYF. In nucleotides, the CDR3 is TGTGCCAGCAGCTTCCTCCCCGTAACTAGCTCTGGAAACACCATATATTTT.

V and J are TRBV5-4 and TRBJ1-2, with no clear D. The CDR3 sequence is 12 residues long. Germline V gene lookup returns CDR1 SGHNT and CDR2 YYREEE (reference sequence). Trimming stripped 0 bases from V and 5 bases from J, with 5 bases between. CDR3 coding DNA: TGTGCCAGCAGCTTGGACGGTTATGGCTACACCTTC. It is translated as CASSLDGYGYTF.

V usage is TRBV19 and J usage is TRBJ2-3; D might be TRBD1 (6 bases). V was pared by 7 bases and J by 4 bases, with 15 bases between. The CDR3 spans 14 residues. Looked up from germline, CDR1 is LNHDA and CDR2 is SQIVND (reference sequence). CDR3 coding DNA: TGTGCCAGTACTGCCCTAGCAGGGGCAGATACGCAGTATTTT. This gives the protein CASTALAGADTQYF.

V is TRBV5-4 and J is TRBJ1-1; no firm D call. The V and J ends lost 1 base and 6 bases respectively, with 16 bases between them. CDR1 and CDR2 from the germline V gene are SGHNT and YYREEE (reference sequence). The CDR3 has 15 amino acids. The CDR3 loop reads CASSLSTKRSAEAFF. In DNA, the CDR3 is TGTGCCAGCAGCTTGAGTACGAAACGGTCCGCTGAAGCTTTCTTT.